These 9 T cell receptor beta chains originate from one sample sequenced in a study of blood T cell repertoires in COVID-19. The data were produced by immunoSEQ multiplex PCR, yet TCRdb's version contains in-frame clones alone and is incomplete. The sample holds some 160,000 clones, approximately 84% seen once. Sequenced input: peripheral blood. The receptors come from a man between 70 and 80 years old with active or convalescent COVID-19.

The chain has TRBV28 and TRBJ1-5; D is unresolved. The length of the CDR3 is 13 residues. CDR1 is MDHEN and CDR2 is SYDVKM in the germline V gene. Trimming cost V 6 bases and J 7 bases, with 13 bases left between them. The DNA of the CDR3 is TGTGCCAGCAGGACCCTCCGGGGACAGCCCCAGCATTTT. Residues: CASRTLRGQPQHF.

The chain employs TRBV5-5 and TRBJ1-6; a possible D gene is TRBD1 (5 bases). Per germline, CDR1 SGHKS and CDR2 YYEKEE (reference sequence). Trimming cost V 0 bases and J 6 bases, with 10 bases left between them. The CDR3 consists of 15 residues. The CDR3 loop is CASSLAGVGNSPLHF. The CDR3 region has the DNA TGTGCCAGCAGCTTGGCGGGGGTGGGTAATTCACCCCTCCACTTT. The full variable domain, in which reference TRBV5-5 and TRBJ1-6 provide the parts outside the CDR3, is DAGVTQSPTHLIKTRGQQVTLRCSPISGHKSVSWYQQVLGQGPQFIFQYYEKEERGRGNFPDRFSARQFPNYSSELNVNALLLGDSALYLCASSLAGVGNSPLHFGNGTRLTVT.

The rearrangement joins TRBV20-1 to TRBJ1-6; maybe TRBD1 (5 bases). Per germline, CDR1 DFQATT and CDR2 SNEGSKA (reference sequence). Trimming stripped 3 bases from V and 7 bases from J, with 10 bases between. The CDR3 length is 13 residues. CDR3 DNA: TGCAGTGCTAGTGGGAGGGGAAATTCACCCCTCCACTTT. It encodes CSASGRGNSPLHF.

The rearrangement links TRBV3-1 (or the pseudogene TRBV3-2) to TRBJ1-1; the D gene is possibly TRBD1 (6 bases). Trimming removed 4 bases from V and 3 bases from J, with 18 bases in between. Germline values: CDR1 LGHDT, CDR2 YNNKEL (reference sequence). The CDR3 has 16 residues. CDR3 coding DNA: TGTGCCAGCAGCCCGGCGGGGGCGCTCATGGACACTGAAGCTTTCTTT. Translation gives CASSPAGALMDTEAFF.

The V and J genes are TRBV28 and TRBJ1-2; D is perhaps TRBD1 (5 bases). The germline V gene encodes CDR1 MDHEN and CDR2 SYDVKM. This CDR3 has 15 residues. V shed 4 bases and J shed 8 bases, with 20 bases lying between them. The CDR3 DNA follows: TGTGCCAGCAGTTCCTATATGGGGCCGCATGGAGGCTACACCTTC. It codes for CASSSYMGPHGGYTF.

The rearrangement links TRBV11-2 to TRBJ1-4; D gene unclear. Trimming took 7 bases from V and 2 from J, leaving 11 bases between them. Germline assignment: CDR1 SGHAT and CDR2 FQNNGV. This CDR3 has 14 residues. As DNA, the CDR3 is TGTGCCAGCACTCGAGGGTACACTAATGAAAAACTGTTTTTT. It is translated as CASTRGYTNEKLFF.

Notes on this clone: A much larger clone sits a single nucleotide away, making a read error possible. At the DNA level, this CDR3 is encoded by other sequences in the same sample as well. The chain uses TRBV7-9 and TRBJ1-2; 8 nucleotides match TRBD1. CDR1 is SEHNR and CDR2 is FQNEAQ in the germline V gene (reference sequence). Trimming cost V 3 bases and J 8 bases; bases outside gene matches: 2. This CDR3 has 12 amino acids. The chain's CDR3 is CASSLTGEGYTF. The DNA for the CDR3 is TGTGCCAGCAGCTTGACAGGGGAAGGCTACACCTTC.

The chain combines TRBV7-2 with TRBJ1-5; possibly TRBD1 for D (5 bases). This CDR3 contains 14 residues. The V gene's germline CDR1 is SGHTA and CDR2 FQGNSA. Between the trimmed V and J ends, which lost 1 base and 7 bases, there was a span of 11 bases. The CDR3 protein is CASSLGGDYQPQHF. The CDR3, as DNA: TGTGCCAGCAGCTTAGGTGGGGACTACCAGCCCCAGCATTTT.

This chain joins TRBV9 and TRBJ1-3, with 9 bases lining up with TRBD1. The CDR3 consists of 17 residues. The V and J ends lost 3 bases and 4 bases, in that order; junction bases with no gene match: 11. Germline V gene sequence: CDR1 SGDLS, CDR2 YYNGEE. The CDR3 DNA follows: TGTGCCAGCAGCGCCCGCCCCGGGACAGGGTTGGGAAACACCATATATTTT. Encoded protein: CASSARPGTGLGNTIYF.